These 30 T cell receptor beta chains share one sample of origin, sequenced in a study of monozygotic twins with inflammatory bowel disease. TCRdb reprocessed the 5' RACE reads; each CDR3 protein has one entry and no DNA is given. The sample has hundreds of thousands of distinct CDR3 sequences. The sequenced material came from blood. The receptors were sampled from a human donor with ulcerative colitis or Crohn's disease, or a healthy co-twin of an affected twin (not recorded which).

This rearrangement joins TRBV25-1 to TRBJ2-1; absent DNA, TCRdb's TRBD1 call cannot be checked. The V gene's germline CDR1 is MGHDK and CDR2 SYGVNS. There are 14 residues in the CDR3. The CDR3 protein is CASSEGQSYNEQFF.

The rearrangement links TRBV7-8 to TRBJ2-2; the D gene TCRdb calls, TRBD2, cannot be checked with no DNA. CDR1 and CDR2 (germline): SGHVS, FQNEAQ. The CDR3 consists of 15 residues. Here the CDR3 reads CASTPLAGGGGELFF.

This chain connects TRBV12-3 or TRBV12-4 to TRBJ2-6; TCRdb gives TRBD1 as the D gene, but with no DNA this cannot be confirmed. This CDR3 comprises 17 residues. The CDR3 spells CASSWTTPLSGANVLTF.

The J gene is TRBJ1-5, the V gene TRBV20-1; TCRdb returns TRBD1, unconfirmable since there is no DNA. CDR1 and CDR2 from the germline V gene are DFQATT and SNEGSKA (reference sequence). There are 14 residues in the CDR3. The CDR3 here is CSASGQALKGPQHF.

This rearrangement joins TRBV7-2 to TRBJ1-4; TCRdb proposes TRBD1, but this gene call is untestable without DNA. The length of the CDR3 is 16 residues. The germline V gene has CDR1 SGHTA and CDR2 FQGNSA. This CDR3 is CASSLVAGQTNEKLFF.

The chain recombines TRBV11-2 with TRBJ2-1; TCRdb returns TRBD2, unconfirmable since there is no DNA. This CDR3 comprises 16 residues. CDR1 and CDR2 (germline): SGHAT, FQNNGV. CDR3 amino acids: CASNQPGGALGNEQFF.

This chain joins TRBV6-1 and TRBJ2-2; TCRdb's D call of TRBD1 is untestable without DNA. The CDR3 loop spans 16 amino acids. Germline-derived CDR1 and CDR2 are MNHNS and SASEGT. The CDR3: CASKRSGTEGTGELFF.

The chain combines TRBV9 with TRBJ2-5; no DNA is available, so the TRBD1 call from TCRdb remains unchecked. Per the germline V gene, CDR1 is SGDLS and CDR2 is YYNGEE. The CDR3 covers 15 residues. The CDR3 loop reads CASSAATGVGETQYF.

CDR3 sequence: CASSYSSGAWNEQFF. This chain uses TRBV6-5 with TRBJ2-1; TCRdb lists TRBD1, though no DNA is available to test this call. Germline V gives CDR1 MNHEY, CDR2 SVGAGI. The CDR3 has 15 residues.

This chain uses TRBV13 with TRBJ1-2. The CDR3 totals 12 residues. The germline gives CDR1 PRHDT, CDR2 FYEKMQ (reference sequence). Here the CDR3 reads CASSLGMDGYTF.

This chain links TRBV5-1 with TRBJ2-5. Germline CDR1 is SGHRS and CDR2 is YFSETQ. This CDR3 comprises 14 residues. Here the CDR3 reads CASSSDNGEETQYF.

V gene TRBV7-8 combines with J gene TRBJ2-3; TCRdb designates TRBD1, a call that cannot be tested without DNA. Germline V gene lookup returns CDR1 SGHVS and CDR2 FQNEAQ. The CDR3 length is 15 residues. CDR3 in amino acids: CASTPGGVGADTQYF.

This rearrangement joins TRBV3-1 to TRBJ2-1. The CDR3 is 15 amino acids. Per germline, CDR1 LGHDT and CDR2 YNNKEL (reference sequence). The CDR3 region is CASSPSYAAHNEQFF.

The CDR3 reads CASSYWTVNTEAFF. The chain employs TRBV28 and TRBJ1-1. Germline V lookup: CDR1 MDHEN, CDR2 SYDVKM. The length of the CDR3 is 14 residues.

The chain recombines TRBV7-8 with TRBJ2-5. The CDR3 has 14 amino acids. The V gene's germline CDR1 is SGHVS and CDR2 FQNEAQ. This CDR3 reads CASSLGVVQETQYF.

V and J are TRBV6-2 or TRBV6-3 and TRBJ2-2. CDR1 and CDR2 from the germline V gene are MNHEY and SVGEGT. The CDR3 spans 17 residues. This CDR3 reads CASSYSNLAGTTGELFF.

This sequence joins TRBV29-1 and TRBJ2-7; the D call of TRBD2 rests on TCRdb alone, since no DNA is present to check it. The CDR3 extends over 16 amino acids. CDR1 is SQVTM, CDR2 ANQGSEA, per germline. The CDR3 loop reads CSAAGLAGGGNYEQYF.

V gene TRBV12-3 or TRBV12-4 combines with J gene TRBJ1-3; TCRdb's D call of TRBD1 is untestable without DNA. CDR3 length equals 16 residues. Here the CDR3 reads CASTTIAGSSGNTIYF.

The chain has TRBV27 and TRBJ2-5; TCRdb gives TRBD2 as the D gene, but with no DNA this cannot be confirmed. This CDR3 spans 15 amino acids. The germline V gene has CDR1 MNHEY and CDR2 SMNVEV (reference sequence). This CDR3 is CASSQGLAIEETQYF.

The V call is TRBV20-1, the J call TRBJ2-5; the D gene TCRdb calls, TRBD2, cannot be checked with no DNA. The CDR3 sequence is 13 residues long. Germline loops: CDR1 DFQATT, CDR2 SNEGSKA (reference sequence). Here the CDR3 reads CSAPDSLGETQYF.

The chain joins TRBV2 to TRBJ2-5. This CDR3 region has 13 residues. Germline CDR1 SNHLY, CDR2 FYNNEI. This chain's CDR3 is CASSVEATETQYF.

This sequence joins TRBV5-1 and TRBJ2-1; TCRdb outputs TRBD1, but without DNA this stays unchecked. The germline V gene encodes CDR1 SGHRS and CDR2 YFSETQ. The CDR3 is 16 amino acids. The CDR3 loop is CASSLEGLSSYNERFF.

The V call is TRBV30, the J call TRBJ1-1; the TRBD1 assignment by TCRdb is unverifiable without DNA. The CDR3 sequence is 12 residues long. In germline, CDR1 is GTSNPN, CDR2 SVGIG (reference sequence). CDR3 loop: CAWGRTNTEAFF. Together with reference TRBV30 and TRBJ1-1, the CDR3 gives the full variable domain: SQTIHQWPATLVQPVGSPLSLECTVEGTSNPNLYWYRQAAGRGLQLLFYSVGIGQISSEVPQNLSASRPQDRQFILSSKKLLLSDSGFYLCAWGRTNTEAFFGQGTRLTVV.

The J gene is TRBJ1-1, the V gene TRBV5-1; with no DNA, the TCRdb D assignment of TRBD1 cannot be verified. The CDR3 is 13 residues long. Germline CDR1 and CDR2: SGHRS and YFSETQ. The CDR3: CASSREGNTEAFF.

The chain is built from TRBV13 and TRBJ2-2; TCRdb indicates TRBD1, and absent DNA this call remains unverified. This CDR3 spans 15 amino acids. CDR1 is PRHDT, CDR2 FYEKMQ, per germline (reference sequence). CDR3: CASSLEGVNTGELFF.

The chain combines TRBV2 with TRBJ2-4; TCRdb's D call, TRBD1, is unchecked because there is no DNA. The CDR3 contains 16 residues. CDR1 SNHLY and CDR2 FYNNEI come from the germline V gene. The CDR3 region is CASSRVGSLAKNIQYF.

The rearrangement links TRBV9 to TRBJ1-5; TCRdb returns TRBD1, unconfirmable since there is no DNA. The CDR3 length is 20 residues. Germline CDR1 and CDR2: SGDLS and YYNGEE. The CDR3 spells CASSVGDGTGGDYSNQPQHF.

This chain links TRBV20-1 with TRBJ1-1; no DNA is available, so the TRBD1 call from TCRdb remains unchecked. Germline values: CDR1 DFQATT, CDR2 SNEGSKA (reference sequence). This CDR3 comprises 16 residues. The CDR3 sequence is CSAKRRSGTGGLEAFF.

V and J are TRBV5-1 and TRBJ2-1; with no DNA, the TCRdb D assignment of TRBD2 cannot be verified. Germline V gives CDR1 SGHRS, CDR2 YFSETQ. The CDR3 consists of 13 residues. CDR3: CASSTRLANEQFF.

The gene calls are TRBV12-3 or TRBV12-4 and TRBJ1-2; the TRBD1 assignment by TCRdb is unverifiable without DNA. CDR3 length: 15 amino acids. CDR3 in amino acids: CASSSRGRIMWGSTF.